One sample yielded the 22 T cell receptor beta chains listed below, sequenced in a study of T cell repertoires in cytomegalovirus infection. TCRdb passed the reads through MiXCR, listing each CDR3 protein once. The data show 200,000 to 250,000 distinct CDR3 sequences, 30% to 45% seen once. The antigens these receptors bind are not known. The sequenced sample was CD8+ T cells from cultured PBMCs, obtained from culture after CMV antigen stimulation. These receptors originate from a human donor in good health (CMV status not recorded). Some clones in this sample may be carry-over from other donors' samples.

The chain has TRBV7-9 and TRBJ2-1, with D tentatively TRBD1 or TRBD2 (5 bases each). Trimming took off 7 bases at V and 6 bases at J, with 13 bases between the two ends. CDR3 size: 13 residues. The V gene's germline CDR1 is SEHNR and CDR2 FQNEAQ (reference sequence). In nucleotides, the CDR3 is TGTGCCAGCATTTGGGACCGCCGCAATGAGCAGTTCTTC. Protein sequence: CASIWDRRNEQFF.

The chain carries TRBV11-2 and TRBJ2-5; TRBD1 aligns across 8 bases. CDR1 is SGHAT, CDR2 FQNNGV, per germline. V shed 4 bases and J 4 bases; nucleotides not matched to a gene: 2. CDR3 size: 13 residues. CDR3 loop: CASSSDRAETQYF. The CDR3 region has the DNA TGTGCCAGCAGCTCGGACAGGGCAGAGACCCAGTACTTC.

This clonotype has just a few counts. The chain links TRBV28 to TRBJ2-7, with 7 positions matching TRBD1. The junction had 6 bases not matched to a gene; V was cut back by 7 bases and J by 3 bases. Germline CDR1 is MDHEN and CDR2 is SYDVKM. This CDR3 has 13 residues. The CDR3 loop reads CASTPTGDYEQYF. The CDR3, as DNA: TGTGCCAGCACTCCTACAGGGGACTACGAGCAGTACTTC.

The chain combines TRBV28 with TRBJ2-3; D unresolved. Between the trimmed V and J ends, which lost 6 bases and 2 bases, there was a span of 15 bases. Germline assignment: CDR1 MDHEN and CDR2 SYDVKM. This CDR3 has 15 amino acids. The CDR3 sequence: CASSPVDGNTDTQYF. In DNA form, the CDR3 reads TGTGCCAGCAGCCCCGTGGACGGAAACACAGATACGCAGTATTTT.

The chain has TRBV28 and TRBJ1-5; 10 bases fit TRBD1. With 4 bases clipped from V and 7 bases from J, the junction kept 7 bases outside the gene matches. The CDR3 has 15 residues. Germline CDR1 and CDR2: MDHEN and SYDVKM. The CDR3: CASSSEGQGRQPQHF. CDR3 nucleotides: TGTGCCAGCAGTTCCGAGGGACAGGGGAGGCAGCCCCAGCATTTT.

This clonotype was recorded at least ten times. The chain combines TRBV7-2 with TRBJ2-5, with TRBD1 matching 10 bases. V was clipped by 4 bases and J by 3 bases; unmatched bases: 5. The germline V gene has CDR1 SGHTA and CDR2 FQGNSA. The CDR3 extends over 15 amino acids. The CDR3 region has the DNA TGTGCCAGCAGCTCATGGGACAGGGGAGAAGAGACCCAGTACTTC. It is translated as CASSSWDRGEETQYF. Using reference TRBV7-2 and TRBJ2-5 for the parts outside the CDR3, the full variable domain is GAGVSQSPSNKVTEKGKDVELRCDPISGHTALYWYRQSLGQGLEFLIYFQGNSAPDKSGLPSDRFSAERTGGSVSTLTIQRTQQEDSAVYLCASSSWDRGEETQYFGPGTRLLVL.

The CDR3 nucleotides are TGTGCCAGCAGCTTGGGGGCGACGGACCAAGAGACCCAGTACTTC. It codes for CASSLGATDQETQYF. This chain links TRBV5-4 with TRBJ2-5; no clear D gene. Trimming removed 0 bases from V and 0 bases from J, with 9 bases in between. CDR1 is SGHNT, CDR2 YYREEE, per germline (reference sequence). The CDR3 sequence is 15 residues long.

This chain connects TRBV30 to TRBJ1-6, with D possibly being TRBD1 (5 bases). Trimming pared 3 bases from V and 10 bases from J, leaving 22 bases between. CDR1 is GTSNPN, CDR2 SVGIG, per germline (reference sequence). CDR3 length: 16 amino acids. CDR3 protein: CAWSARQFLPRSPLHF. CDR3 sequence (DNA): TGTGCCTGGAGCGCCCGACAGTTTCTTCCACGGTCACCCCTCCACTTT.

This clonotype was found a few times. The chain employs TRBV27 and TRBJ2-5; TRBD2 matches at 7 bases. The V gene's germline CDR1 is MNHEY and CDR2 SMNVEV (reference sequence). The CDR3 covers 14 residues. Germline trimming cut 4 bases from V and 9 bases from J; bases unmatched to any gene: 11. The CDR3 DNA is TGTGCCAGCAGTTGGGGACTACCCGGAGGGGCCCAGTACTTC. Residues: CASSWGLPGGAQYF.

The chain carries TRBV20-1 and TRBJ2-7, with 7 bases identical to TRBD2. Germline lookup yields CDR1 DFQATT and CDR2 SNEGSKA (reference sequence). V lost 6 bases to trimming and J lost 2 bases; unmatched junction nucleotides: 10. The CDR3 extends over 14 amino acids. CDR3 residues: CSAEPASGTYEQYF. The CDR3, as DNA: TGCAGTGCAGAACCGGCTAGCGGAACCTACGAGCAGTACTTC.

This chain connects TRBV27 to TRBJ2-2, with 12 bases matching TRBD1. The CDR3 has 18 amino acids. V shed 6 bases and J 4 bases; nucleotides not matched to a gene: 12. CDR1 and CDR2 from the germline V gene are MNHEY and SMNVEV (reference sequence). CDR3 coding DNA: TGTGCCAGCAGCCGTGTCCCGGGACAGGGGGCGGGCACCGGGGAGCTGTTTTTT. Its protein is CASSRVPGQGAGTGELFF.

This clonotype appeared a few times. The chain is built from TRBV12-3 or TRBV12-4 and TRBJ2-3; 7 nucleotides line up with TRBD2. The CDR3 is made up of 16 amino acids. V lost 3 bases to trimming and J lost 0 bases; unmatched junction nucleotides: 6. The CDR3 region has the DNA TGTGCCAGCAGTTTCGACGCTAGCGGAAGCACAGATACGCAGTATTTT. Amino acids: CASSFDASGSTDTQYF.

This clonotype was seen many times. The J gene is TRBJ1-1, the V gene TRBV5-4; D is ambiguous. The CDR3 loop spans 15 amino acids. Germline V gene sequence: CDR1 SGHNT, CDR2 YYREEE (reference sequence). V was cut by 1 base and J by 0 bases, with 10 bases left in between. The CDR3 region is CASSLRRRMNTEAFF. CDR3 sequence (DNA): TGTGCCAGCAGCTTGAGGCGCCGGATGAACACTGAAGCTTTCTTT.

This chain links TRBV27 with TRBJ2-7; 7 bases match TRBD2. The CDR3 spans 16 residues. The V gene's germline CDR1 is MNHEY and CDR2 SMNVEV (reference sequence). V shed 7 bases and J 3 bases; nucleotides not matched to a gene: 15. The CDR3, as DNA: TGTGCCAGCACCCCAGCCCCCCAGCGGGAAGGCTACGAGCAGTACTTC. It is translated as CASTPAPQREGYEQYF.

This clonotype appeared a few times. The rearrangement links TRBV12-3 or TRBV12-4 to TRBJ2-7; 11 nucleotides line up with TRBD2. This CDR3 region has 14 residues. V lost 3 bases and J lost 6; bases outside the gene matches: 4. CDR3 coding DNA: TGTGCCAGCAGTTTGTCACTAGCGGGGGTCGAGCAGTACTTC. It is translated as CASSLSLAGVEQYF.

V and J are TRBV29-1 and TRBJ1-2; unclear D gene. From germline, CDR1 is SQVTM and CDR2 ANQGSEA. V was pared by 2 bases and J by 8 bases, with 9 bases between. The CDR3 runs to 11 residues. The CDR3 protein is CSVELRPGYTF. In DNA, the CDR3 is TGCAGCGTTGAACTCCGCCCAGGCTACACCTTC.

This chain joins TRBV29-1 and TRBJ1-3, with 8 bases matching TRBD1. CDR3 length: 16 residues. With V trimmed by 4 bases and J by 0 bases, 8 bases remained unmatched. The V gene's germline CDR1 is SQVTM and CDR2 ANQGSEA. CDR3 in amino acids: CSVGWDRSFSGNTIYF. The DNA for the CDR3 is TGCAGCGTTGGATGGGACAGGTCATTCTCTGGAAACACCATATATTTT. The full variable domain, its missing parts supplied by reference TRBV29-1 and TRBJ1-3, is SAVISQKPSRDICQRGTSLTIQCQVDSQVTMMFWYRQQPGQSLTLIATANQGSEATYESGFVIDKFPISRPNLTFSTLTVSNMSPEDSSIYLCSVGWDRSFSGNTIYFGEGSWLTVV.

The V and J genes are TRBV4-1 and TRBJ2-3, with 12 nucleotides matching TRBD2. Germline V gives CDR1 MGHRA, CDR2 YSYEKL. Unmatched junction bases numbered 12, after V lost 3 bases and J lost 5 bases. The CDR3 totals 18 residues. The CDR3 sequence: CASSQNLLAGGPGDTQYF. DNA for the CDR3: TGCGCCAGCAGCCAGAACCTGCTAGCGGGAGGGCCGGGAGATACGCAGTATTTT.

This clonotype appeared a few times. The chain is built from TRBV5-3 and TRBJ2-7; no clear D. TRBV5-3 is assigned to the ORF class and has an uncertain function. Trimming left V 2 bases short and J 3 bases short, with 9 bases between. The CDR3 length is 13 residues. CDR3 DNA sequence: TGTGCCAGAAGCTTTTACAACGACTACGAGCAGTACTTC. Translation: CARSFYNDYEQYF.

This sequence joins TRBV6-1 and TRBJ2-1, with D possibly TRBD1 on 6 matching bases. Germline V gene sequence: CDR1 MNHNS, CDR2 SASEGT. CDR3 length: 13 amino acids. Trimming removed 3 bases from V and 8 bases from J, with 11 bases in between. The CDR3 is CASSDLQGHEQFF. CDR3 nucleotide sequence: TGTGCCAGCAGTGATTTACAGGGCCATGAGCAGTTCTTC.

This clonotype was counted ten times or more. The chain recombines TRBV7-2 with TRBJ2-1, with TRBD2 matching 8 bases. The trim removed 5 bases at V and 8 bases at J, leaving 8 bases unmatched. Germline V gene data show CDR1 as SGHTA and CDR2 as FQGNSA. This CDR3 has 14 amino acids. The CDR3 is CASSRSGGWDEQFF. DNA for the CDR3: TGTGCCAGCAGCCGGAGCGGGGGCTGGGATGAGCAGTTCTTC.

Ten or more counts support this clonotype. This chain uses TRBV7-6 with TRBJ1-3; D might be TRBD1 (5 bases). Trimming removed 5 bases at V and 4 bases at J, with 21 bases between. In germline, CDR1 is SGHVS, CDR2 FNYEAQ. The CDR3 is 17 residues long. The CDR3 region has the DNA TGTGCCAGCAGCCCGCAGGGTCCTTCGAGTTGGGGAAACACCATATATTTT. Translation gives CASSPQGPSSWGNTIYF.